Below, 27 T cell receptor beta chains from the same sample are listed, as sequenced in a study of cytomegalovirus exposure and HLA in healthy donors. Primers for the PCR totalled 60 Vbeta and 13 Jbeta. TCRdb's table, derived via immunoSEQ multiplex PCR, lists solely in-frame clones and lacks some. The table includes about 180,000 clones, more than 65% detected once. Sequencing input: PBMCs. The receptors were sampled from a woman between 50 and 59 years old in good health and CMV-seronegative.

The rearrangement links TRBV7-2 to TRBJ1-5; D gene ambiguous. Germline loops: CDR1 SGHTA, CDR2 FQGNSA. V was trimmed by 2 bases and J by 2 bases, leaving 7 bases between them. The CDR3 contains 14 residues. The CDR3 DNA reads as TGTGCCAGCAGCTTATTTGGAGGCAATCAGCCCCAGCATTTT. Amino acids: CASSLFGGNQPQHF. Combining the CDR3 with reference TRBV7-2 and TRBJ1-5 gives the whole variable domain GAGVSQSPSNKVTEKGKDVELRCDPISGHTALYWYRQSLGQGLEFLIYFQGNSAPDKSGLPSDRFSAERTGGSVSTLTIQRTQQEDSAVYLCASSLFGGNQPQHFGDGTRLSIL.

This clone was seen a single time. Additional DNA sequences in this sample encode the identical CDR3. V and J are TRBV20-1 and TRBJ2-5; no firm D call. The length of the CDR3 is 10 residues. With 3 bases removed from V and 5 bases from J, the gap between germline ends came to 4 bases. Per germline, CDR1 DFQATT and CDR2 SNEGSKA (reference sequence). CDR3 loop: CSASEETQYF. The CDR3 DNA sequence: TGCAGTGCTAGCGAGGAGACCCAGTACTTC.

The chain is built from TRBV28 and TRBJ1-1, with D uncertain. Trimming took off 5 bases at V and 5 bases at J, with 6 bases between the two ends. Germline CDR1 MDHEN, CDR2 SYDVKM. This CDR3 has 11 amino acids. The CDR3 here is CASSDWTEAFF. Written as DNA, the CDR3 is TGTGCCAGCAGTGACTGGACTGAAGCTTTCTTT.

In DNA form, the CDR3 reads TGTGCCAGCAGGGGGAGCGGGAGATCCTACGAGCAGTACTTC. Its translation: CASRGSGRSYEQYF. This chain links TRBV14 with TRBJ2-7, with TRBD2 identical over 8 bases. Germline trimming cut 6 bases from V and 1 base from J; bases unmatched to any gene: 5. Germline V gives CDR1 SGHDN, CDR2 FVKESK. The CDR3 contains 14 residues.

The chain combines TRBV7-9 with TRBJ2-7; D is undetermined. V lost 5 bases to trimming and J lost 1 base, with 12 bases between them. Germline CDR1 and CDR2: SEHNR and FQNEAQ (reference sequence). The CDR3 has 14 residues. This chain's CDR3 is CASSLALQSYEQYF. The CDR3 DNA reads TGTGCCAGCAGCCTCGCTTTGCAGTCCTACGAGCAGTACTTC.

V gene TRBV19 combines with J gene TRBJ2-1, with D possibly being TRBD2 (6 bases). The V gene's germline CDR1 is LNHDA and CDR2 SQIVND (reference sequence). V lost 9 bases to trimming and J lost 6 bases, with 15 bases between them. This CDR3 is built from 13 residues. The CDR3 is CASGHPGVNEQFF. DNA of the CDR3: TGTGCCAGCGGACACCCGGGGGTCAATGAGCAGTTCTTC.

The chain combines TRBV18 with TRBJ1-3, with 8 positions matching TRBD1. The CDR3 is made up of 16 amino acids. Germline V lookup: CDR1 KGHSH, CDR2 LQKENI. V gave up 3 bases and J gave up 4 bases; unmatched junction bases: 8. The CDR3: CASSPSQGAAGNTIYF. The CDR3, as DNA: TGTGCCAGCTCACCGTCCCAGGGGGCGGCGGGAAACACCATATATTTT.

This clone occurred a few times. This chain joins TRBV7-2 and TRBJ2-7; 8 bases line up with TRBD1. The CDR3 spans 12 residues. With V trimmed by 7 bases and J by 5 bases, 4 bases remained unmatched. The germline gives CDR1 SGHTA, CDR2 FQGNSA. The DNA of the CDR3 is TGTGCCAGCACCGACAGGGGCCACGAGCAGTACTTC. Amino acids: CASTDRGHEQYF.

With regard to this clone: At one boundary the junction diverges from the germline segment, which might be a read error. The chain joins TRBV5-1 to TRBJ2-1; the D is unclear. The germline CDR1 and CDR2 sequences are SGHRS and YFSETQ. The CDR3 covers 13 residues. CDR3 nucleotides: TGCGCCGGCAGCTTGGCTAGGAACAATGAGCAGTTCTTC. This encodes CAGSLARNNEQFF.

The chain combines TRBV2 with TRBJ1-2; D might be TRBD1 (5 bases). The CDR3 totals 14 residues. Germline values: CDR1 SNHLY, CDR2 FYNNEI. V gave up 0 bases and J gave up 7 bases, with 12 bases separating them. The DNA for the CDR3 is TGTGCCAGCAGTGAAGCGCCAGGGCGGGGTGGCTACACCTTC. As protein: CASSEAPGRGGYTF. Filled out from reference TRBV2 and TRBJ1-2, the complete variable domain reads EPEVTQTPSHQVTQMGQEVILRCVPISNHLYFYWYRQILGQKVEFLVSFYNNEISEKSEIFDDQFSVERPDGSNFTLKIRSTKLEDSAMYFCASSEAPGRGGYTFGSGTRLTVV.

The V and J genes are TRBV4-3 and TRBJ2-3; D is possibly TRBD2 (6 bases). Deletions cut 2 bases from V and 5 bases from J, with 23 bases between. The CDR3 extends over 18 amino acids. The V gene's germline CDR1 is LGHNA and CDR2 YSLEER. In nucleotides, the CDR3 is TGCGCCAGCAGCCAAATTCCAAGGGACTTCCTACCCGGAGATACGCAGTATTTT. It specifies CASSQIPRDFLPGDTQYF.

In DNA form, the CDR3 reads TGTGCCAGCAGTTACATCGGGCAGGGTCTCTCCTACGAGCAGTACTTC. Residues: CASSYIGQGLSYEQYF. The genes are TRBV6-5 and TRBJ2-7, with D maybe TRBD1 (5 bases). The CDR3 extends over 16 amino acids. CDR1 is MNHEY, CDR2 SVGAGI, per germline. V lost 2 bases, J lost 0 bases, and 14 bases lay in between.

The rearrangement joins TRBV30 to TRBJ2-1, with 15 bases identical to TRBD2. This CDR3 is 13 amino acids long. Germline CDR1 is GTSNPN and CDR2 is SVGIG (reference sequence). Trimming cost V 8 bases and J 9 bases; bases outside gene matches: 5. Here the CDR3 reads CARTSGRAAEQFF. DNA of the CDR3: TGTGCCCGGACTAGCGGGAGGGCTGCTGAGCAGTTCTTC.

The chain has TRBV19 and TRBJ2-3; TRBD2 matches at 8 bases. Germline V gene data show CDR1 as LNHDA and CDR2 as SQIVND (reference sequence). Losses at the gene ends were 3 bases for V and 2 bases for J; bases not matched to a gene: 4. This CDR3 has 15 amino acids. CDR3 amino acids: CASSMEAGVTDTQYF. CDR3 nucleotide sequence: TGTGCCAGTAGTATGGAAGCGGGAGTCACAGATACGCAGTATTTT.

The V call is TRBV28, the J call TRBJ2-1, with unresolved D. Trimming removed 7 bases at V and 3 bases at J, with 10 bases between. Germline CDR1 is MDHEN and CDR2 is SYDVKM. This CDR3 has 13 amino acids. The CDR3 nucleotides are TGTGCCAGCATAAGAGCTAACTACAATGAGCAGTTCTTC. Amino acids: CASIRANYNEQFF.

The rearrangement uses TRBV7-9 and TRBJ1-1; D not resolved. There are 11 residues in the CDR3. Germline V CDR1 and CDR2: SEHNR, FQNEAQ (reference sequence). With 8 bases removed from V and 3 bases from J, the gap between germline ends came to 7 bases. The CDR3 is CASPQDTEAFF. Written as DNA, the CDR3 is TGTGCCAGCCCTCAGGACACTGAAGCTTTCTTT.

The chain couples TRBV11-2 to TRBJ2-3, with 10 bases identical to TRBD2. Germline CDR1 SGHAT, CDR2 FQNNGV. The CDR3 has 19 residues. V was pared by 0 bases and J by 4 bases, with 13 bases of the junction left unmatched. CDR3 sequence: CASSLDPSPGTSASDTQYF. CDR3 bases: TGTGCCAGCAGCTTAGATCCTAGCCCCGGGACTAGCGCTTCAGATACGCAGTATTTT.

The CDR3 is CASSIQGGTEAFF. The CDR3 DNA reads as TGTGCCAGTAGTATCCAGGGAGGGACTGAAGCTTTCTTT. The chain carries TRBV19 and TRBJ1-1, with a possible D match to TRBD1 (5 bases). Trimming removed 3 bases from V and 5 bases from J, with 10 bases in between. CDR1 is LNHDA, CDR2 SQIVND, per germline (reference sequence). The CDR3 has 13 residues.

CDR3 sequence: CAISLAGAGDSYEQYF. CDR3 bases: TGTGCCATCTCACTGGCTGGCGCGGGAGACTCCTACGAGCAGTACTTC. The chain combines TRBV10-3 with TRBJ2-7; TRBD2 matches 7 bases. V dropped 8 bases and J dropped 0; count of bases not matched to a gene: 13. CDR1 is ENHRY, CDR2 SYGVKD, per germline. This CDR3 comprises 16 residues.

V is TRBV18 and J is TRBJ1-2; D perhaps matches TRBD1 (5 bases). This CDR3 region has 13 residues. In germline, CDR1 is KGHSH, CDR2 LQKENI. V was shortened by 3 bases and J by 8 bases, with 13 bases between the two germline ends. The CDR3 loop reads CASSPDAGEGYTF. In DNA form, the CDR3 reads TGTGCCAGCTCACCGGACGCGGGGGAGGGCTACACCTTC.

V and J are TRBV29-1 and TRBJ1-4; D may be TRBD1 (5 bases). Germline V gene data show CDR1 as SQVTM and CDR2 as ANQGSEA. The ends were cut back, 6 bases at V and 0 bases at J, with 8 bases in the middle. CDR3 length: 13 residues. In DNA form, the CDR3 reads TGCAGCGTCAGGGCCCCAACTAATGAAAAACTGTTTTTT. Protein product: CSVRAPTNEKLFF. Variable domain in full (rest from reference TRBV29-1 and TRBJ1-4): SAVISQKPSRDICQRGTSLTIQCQVDSQVTMMFWYRQQPGQSLTLIATANQGSEATYESGFVIDKFPISRPNLTFSTLTVSNMSPEDSSIYLCSVRAPTNEKLFFGSGTQLSVL.

This clone turned up a few times. J is TRBJ2-5 and V is TRBV28, with 10 bases lining up with TRBD1. V lost 3 bases, J lost 9 bases, and 13 bases stayed unmatched. This CDR3 has 16 amino acids. Germline assignment: CDR1 MDHEN and CDR2 SYDVKM. CDR3 residues: CASSFSPGQGPHPQYF. DNA for the CDR3: TGTGCCAGCAGTTTCTCCCCGGGACAGGGGCCGCACCCCCAGTACTTC.

CDR3 nucleotides: TGTGCCAGCTCACCCTCGGGTAGGAACACTGAAGCTTTCTTT. As protein: CASSPSGRNTEAFF. V and J are TRBV18 and TRBJ1-1; D remains ambiguous. The ends were cut back, 3 bases at V and 1 base at J, with 9 bases in the middle. This CDR3 is built from 14 residues. The germline V gene has CDR1 KGHSH and CDR2 LQKENI.

The rearrangement joins TRBV2 to TRBJ2-1, with TRBD1 matching 10 bases. J gave up 5 bases and V 3 bases, and 16 bases lay outside the gene matches. The germline V gene encodes CDR1 SNHLY and CDR2 FYNNEI. The CDR3 has 19 amino acids. Here the CDR3 reads CASSEYGDRGTGTHNEQFF. CDR3 sequence (DNA): TGTGCCAGCAGTGAGTATGGGGACAGGGGAACAGGGACCCACAATGAGCAGTTCTTC.

This sequence joins TRBV19 and TRBJ2-1, with 10 bases that match TRBD2. With 3 bases clipped from V and 6 bases from J, the junction kept 8 bases outside the gene matches. The CDR3 consists of 16 residues. The germline V gene encodes CDR1 LNHDA and CDR2 SQIVND (reference sequence). The CDR3 region has the DNA TGTGCCAGTAGTATCCGTTCTAGCGGGAGTTTCAATGAGCAGTTCTTC. It codes for CASSIRSSGSFNEQFF.

V usage is TRBV28 and J usage is TRBJ2-5; 7 bases match TRBD1. The tail of the sequence fits TRBJ2-7 better, so the J call may be wrong. The CDR3 consists of 16 residues. Germline V gene lookup returns CDR1 MDHEN and CDR2 SYDVKM. This CDR3 is CASSEHRDSHSYEQYF. The CDR3 DNA reads as TGTGCCAGCAGTGAACACCGGGACAGTCATTCCTACGAGCAGTACTTC.

The chain uses TRBV7-2 and TRBJ2-1; TRBD2 agrees at 8 bases. Germline V lookup: CDR1 SGHTA, CDR2 FQGNSA. The CDR3 length is 15 residues. Trimming cost V 5 bases and J 0 bases; bases outside gene matches: 3. The CDR3 coding sequence is TGTGCCAGCAGCCCACTAGCGGACTCCTACAATGAGCAGTTCTTC. This encodes CASSPLADSYNEQFF.